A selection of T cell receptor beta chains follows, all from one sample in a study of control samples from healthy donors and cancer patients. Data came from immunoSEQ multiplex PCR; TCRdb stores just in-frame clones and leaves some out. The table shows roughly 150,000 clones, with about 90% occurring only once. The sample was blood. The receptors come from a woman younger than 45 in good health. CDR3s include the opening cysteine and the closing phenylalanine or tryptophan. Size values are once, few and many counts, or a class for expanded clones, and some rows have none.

CAISGGGRETQYF,.,TRBV10-3
CASRDTIPYNEQFF,.,TRBV5-1
CASSQEITPQGNEQFF,few,TRBV4-3
CASSYATGEYEQYF,.,TRBV6-6
CASSPGLGLALDEQFF,.,TRBV5-1
CASSVGTGERVEQFF,.,TRBV7-7
CASSLNSNQPQHF,once,TRBV6-5
CTSSLHQGSHTEAFF,.,TRBV1
CASSLGQHQPQHF,.,TRBV5-8
CASSITSSVWQFF,.,TRBV27
CASSPLGYPASYGELFF,once,TRBV9
CASRPSGGGYEQYF,.,TRBV2
CATSDPRGGLGGTDTQYF,.,TRBV24-1
CATSGTGPLPQHF,.,TRBV24-1
CATSRETGTSDEQYF,.,TRBV15
CASSQGTNSYEQYF,once,TRBV3-1/TRBV3-2
CASSWGTGANQPQHF,.,TRBV7-2
CASSSPRSSGNTIYF,.,TRBV6-5
CASSLDFTGELFF,.,TRBV6-2/TRBV6-3
CAWDPGQGSYEQYF,.,TRBV30
CASSKGDRGPNEKLFF,.,TRBV5-1
CATSGDRTVQFF,.,TRBV24-1
CSVERPMDLYTF,once,TRBV29-1
CASSPGDRVLKAFF,.,TRBV28
CASSDFASNEQFF,.,TRBV25-1
CASSSSRGNQPQHF,.,TRBV6-5
CASSLVGQSYEQYF,.,TRBV7-9
CASSQLSGRAVEQFF,.,TRBV14